This T cell receptor (beta chain) was identified in a study of blood T cell repertoires in COVID-19. Profiled with immunoSEQ multiplex PCR; TCRdb holds only in-frame clones, not every one. The sample has about 44,000 clones, approximately 88% seen once; the top ten hold about 1.2%. The germline gives CDR1 LNHNV, CDR2 YYDKDF (reference sequence). Deletions cut 8 bases from V and 4 bases from J, with 8 bases between. This CDR3 region has 12 residues. The chain carries TRBV15 and TRBJ2-2, with no clear D. Sequencing was carried out using peripheral blood. The receptor's source is a woman aged 40 to 50 with acute or convalescent COVID-19. Here the CDR3 reads CATRNITGELFF. CDR3 coding DNA: TGTGCCACCCGCAACATCACCGGGGAGCTGTTTTTT.